The subject of this entry is one TCR beta chain. Its target is unknown. Sequence at one end of the junction differs from germline and may be a read error. Amplified regions were TCR beta CDR3 sequences from RNA transcripts. Researchers ran a first-round RT-PCR on the TCR CDR3 using the HTBI primer set. From the multiplex PCR reads, TCRdb called clonotypes with MiXCR, one entry per CDR3 protein. The data show 500,000 to 600,000 distinct CDR3 sequences, around 45% seen once. Germline V lookup: CDR1 MGHRA, CDR2 YSYEKL. The CDR3 totals 17 residues. The sample originates from a study of T cells in Graves' hyperthyroidism and ophthalmopathy. Study-wide findings and caveats: Ophthalmopathy was identified by the model a median around 6 months ahead of onset. Most clonotypes expanded in thyroid above 0.001 were likewise present in blood.

Thyroid ultrasound and orbital computed tomography, with clinical symptoms and serum thyroxine and TRAb, informed diagnoses. The sample consisted of peripheral blood or thyroid tissue (not recorded which). This receptor was identified in an adult woman with Graves' disease, either hyperthyroidism or ophthalmopathy (not recorded which). The chain carries TRBV4-1 and TRBJ1-6, with TRBD1 identical over 10 bases. CDR3 DNA: TGTGCCAGCAGCCAAGATAGGGACAGGGGAGGCAATTCACCCCTCCACTTT. It yields the protein CASSQDRDRGGNSPLHF.